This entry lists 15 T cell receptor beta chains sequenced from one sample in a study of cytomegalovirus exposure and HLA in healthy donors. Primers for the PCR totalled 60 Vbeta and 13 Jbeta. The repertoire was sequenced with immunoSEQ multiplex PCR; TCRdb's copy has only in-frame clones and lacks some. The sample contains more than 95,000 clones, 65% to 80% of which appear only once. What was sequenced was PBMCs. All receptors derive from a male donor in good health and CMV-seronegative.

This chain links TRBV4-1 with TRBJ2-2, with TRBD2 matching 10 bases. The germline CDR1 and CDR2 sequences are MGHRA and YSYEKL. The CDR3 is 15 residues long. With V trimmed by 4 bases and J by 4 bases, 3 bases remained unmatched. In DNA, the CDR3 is TGCGCCAGCAGCCCAAGCGGGAGGGGCACCGGGGAGCTGTTTTTT. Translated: CASSPSGRGTGELFF.

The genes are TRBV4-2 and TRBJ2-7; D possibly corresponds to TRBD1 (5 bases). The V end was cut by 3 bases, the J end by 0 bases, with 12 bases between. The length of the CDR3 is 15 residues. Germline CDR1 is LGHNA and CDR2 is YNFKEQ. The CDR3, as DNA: TGTGCCAGCAGCCAGGGTACCGACAGCTCCTACGAGCAGTACTTC. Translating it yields CASSQGTDSSYEQYF.

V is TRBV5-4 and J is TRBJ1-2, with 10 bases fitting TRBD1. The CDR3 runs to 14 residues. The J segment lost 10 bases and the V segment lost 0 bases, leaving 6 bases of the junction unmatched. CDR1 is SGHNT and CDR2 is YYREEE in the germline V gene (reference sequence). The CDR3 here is CASSLDGTGAFYTF. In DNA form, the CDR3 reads TGTGCCAGCAGCTTGGACGGGACAGGGGCCTTCTACACCTTC. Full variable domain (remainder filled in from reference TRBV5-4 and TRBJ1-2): ETGVTQSPTHLIKTRGQQVTLRCSSQSGHNTVSWYQQALGQGPQFIFQYYREEENGRGNFPPRFSGLQFPNYSSELNVNALELDDSALYLCASSLDGTGAFYTFGSGTRLTVV.

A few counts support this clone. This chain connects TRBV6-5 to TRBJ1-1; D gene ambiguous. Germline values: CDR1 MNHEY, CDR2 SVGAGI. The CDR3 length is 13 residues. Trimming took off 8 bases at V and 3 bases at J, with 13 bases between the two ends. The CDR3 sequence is CASRLMGDTEAFF. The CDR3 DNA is TGTGCCAGCCGCCTCATGGGAGACACTGAAGCTTTCTTT.

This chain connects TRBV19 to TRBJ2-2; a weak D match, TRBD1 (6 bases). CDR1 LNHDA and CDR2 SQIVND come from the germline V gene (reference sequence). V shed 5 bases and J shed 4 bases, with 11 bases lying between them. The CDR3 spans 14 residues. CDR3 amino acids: CASSPGARTGELFF. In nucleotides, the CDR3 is TGTGCCAGTAGTCCAGGGGCCCGCACCGGGGAGCTGTTTTTT.

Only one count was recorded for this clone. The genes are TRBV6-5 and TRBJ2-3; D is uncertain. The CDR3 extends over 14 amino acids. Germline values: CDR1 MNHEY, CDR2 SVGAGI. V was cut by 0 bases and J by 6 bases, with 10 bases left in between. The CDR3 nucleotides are TGTGCCAGCAGTTACTCCCGGGTGGCCGATACGCAGTATTTT. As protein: CASSYSRVADTQYF.

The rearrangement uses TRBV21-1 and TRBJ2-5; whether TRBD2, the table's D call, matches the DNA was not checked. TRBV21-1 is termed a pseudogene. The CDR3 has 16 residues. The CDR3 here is CASSKGSQTVEETQYF. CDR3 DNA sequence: TGTGCCAGCAGCAAAGGCTCGCAGACTGTTGAGGAGACCCAGTACTTC.

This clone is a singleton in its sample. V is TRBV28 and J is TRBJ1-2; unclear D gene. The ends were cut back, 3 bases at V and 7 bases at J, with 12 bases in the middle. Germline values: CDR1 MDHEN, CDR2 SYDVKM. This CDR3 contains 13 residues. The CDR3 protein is CASSLSDVSGYTF. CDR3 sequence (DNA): TGTGCCAGCAGTTTGAGCGACGTAAGTGGCTACACCTTC.

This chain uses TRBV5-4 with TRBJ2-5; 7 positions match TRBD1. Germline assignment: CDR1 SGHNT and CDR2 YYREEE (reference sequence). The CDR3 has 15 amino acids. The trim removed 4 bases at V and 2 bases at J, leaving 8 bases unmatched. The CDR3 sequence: CASSATGTEQETQYF. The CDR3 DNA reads TGTGCCAGCAGCGCAACCGGGACAGAACAAGAGACCCAGTACTTC.

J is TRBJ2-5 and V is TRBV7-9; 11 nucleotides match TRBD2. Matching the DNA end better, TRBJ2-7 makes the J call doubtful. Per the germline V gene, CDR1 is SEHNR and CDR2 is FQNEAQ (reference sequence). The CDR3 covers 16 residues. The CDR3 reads CASSPFTGTSGYEQYF. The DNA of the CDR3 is TGTGCCAGCAGCCCCTTCACCGGGACTAGCGGATACGAGCAGTACTTC.

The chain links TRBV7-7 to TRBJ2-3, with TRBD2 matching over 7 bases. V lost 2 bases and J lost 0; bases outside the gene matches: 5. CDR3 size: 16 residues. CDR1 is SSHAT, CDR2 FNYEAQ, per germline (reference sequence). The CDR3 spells CASSLTAGPSTDTQYF. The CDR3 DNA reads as TGTGCCAGCAGCTTAACAGCGGGGCCTAGCACAGATACGCAGTATTTT.

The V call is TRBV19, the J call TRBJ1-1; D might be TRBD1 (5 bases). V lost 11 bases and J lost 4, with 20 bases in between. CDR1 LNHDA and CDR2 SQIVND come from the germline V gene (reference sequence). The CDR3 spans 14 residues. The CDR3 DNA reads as TGTGCCTCAAACGACAGTCCGGGGGGCACTGAAGCTTTCTTT. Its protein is CASNDSPGGTEAFF. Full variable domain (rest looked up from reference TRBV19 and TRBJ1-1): DGGITQSPKYLFRKEGQNVTLSCEQNLNHDAMYWYRQDPGQGLRLIYYSQIVNDFQKGDIAEGYSVSREKKESFPLTVTSAQKNPTAFYLCASNDSPGGTEAFFGQGTRLTVV.

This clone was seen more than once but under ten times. CDR3 bases: TGCGCCAGCAGCTTAAACCCCGACAGTGCCCTCTACAATGAGCAGTTCTTC. Its translation: CASSLNPDSALYNEQFF. The gene calls are TRBV5-1 and TRBJ2-1, with TRBD1 as a possible D gene (5 bases). V dropped 2 bases and J dropped 3 bases, with 18 bases sitting between them. The CDR3 consists of 17 residues. Germline-derived CDR1 and CDR2 are SGHRS and YFSETQ.

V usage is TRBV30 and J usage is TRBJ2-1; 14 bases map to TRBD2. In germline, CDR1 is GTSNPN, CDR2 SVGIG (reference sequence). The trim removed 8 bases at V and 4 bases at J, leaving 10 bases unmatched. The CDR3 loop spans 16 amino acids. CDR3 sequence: CAGKGLAGVKYNEQFF. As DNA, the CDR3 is TGTGCCGGGAAGGGACTAGCGGGAGTGAAGTACAATGAGCAGTTCTTC.

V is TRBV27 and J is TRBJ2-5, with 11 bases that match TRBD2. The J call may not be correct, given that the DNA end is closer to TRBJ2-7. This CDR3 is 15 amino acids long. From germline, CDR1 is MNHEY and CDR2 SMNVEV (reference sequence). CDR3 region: CASSPGLAGAYEQYF. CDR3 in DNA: TGTGCCAGCAGCCCAGGACTAGCGGGCGCCTACGAGCAGTACTTC.